This is a list of T cell receptor beta chains from one sample in a study of T cells after posttransplantation cyclophosphamide. This table comes from immunoSEQ multiplex PCR, and its TCRdb copy is limited to in-frame clones, with some not included. The sample has approximately 10,000 clones; 75% to 85% are singletons. The input for sequencing was PBMCs, taken more than 350 days after allogeneic stem cell transplant with calcineurin inhibitor and methotrexate. All receptors derive from a young adult male patient who received an allogeneic stem cell transplant from an unrelated donor, was CMV-positive, and had acute GVHD only. A share of the T cells may be of graft donor origin. The CDR3 runs from the conserved cysteine through the conserved F or W. The D gene is left open where the match is weak.

J: TRBJ2-3; V: TRBV5-4; D: NA; CDR3: CACSVGTDTQYF
J: TRBJ2-3; V: TRBV5-1; D: NA; CDR3: CASSLEAAADTQYF
J: TRBJ1-1; V: TRBV4-2; D: NA; CDR3: CASTFAGGVTEAFF
J: TRBJ1-1; V: TRBV14; D: TRBD1; CDR3: CASSPGTGRLMNTEAFF
J: TRBJ1-5; V: TRBV7-2; D: NA; CDR3: CASSFDRSNQPQHF
J: TRBJ2-3; V: TRBV18; D: TRBD1; CDR3: CASSSSGTGDPDTQYF
J: TRBJ1-1; V: TRBV11-2; D: TRBD1; CDR3: CASSTGGNTEAFF
J: TRBJ1-2; V: TRBV2; D: TRBD1; CDR3: CASSETPKSRGQGKEMRGYTF
J: TRBJ2-7; V: TRBV5-4; D: TRBD2; CDR3: CASSRTGTSVYEQYF
J: TRBJ1-3; V: TRBV6-1; D: TRBD1; CDR3: CASSVQGTGNTIYF
J: TRBJ1-5; V: TRBV10-1; D: NA; CDR3: CASSGRPNQPQHF
J: TRBJ1-1; V: TRBV5-1; D: NA; CDR3: CASSLDLGALNTEAFF
J: NA; V: TRBV5-1; D: NA; CDR3: CASRGLQGHYEQYF
J: TRBJ2-7; V: TRBV5-1; D: NA; CDR3: CASSPLEYPSYEQYF
J: TRBJ1-1; V: TRBV20-1; D: TRBD1; CDR3: CSAGGQYEAFF
J: TRBJ1-1; V: TRBV5-1; D: NA; CDR3: CASFAGSHTEAFF
J: TRBJ2-7; V: TRBV5-1; D: TRBD1; CDR3: CASYSGTGYYEQYF
J: TRBJ1-1; V: TRBV7-9; D: NA; CDR3: CASSQLAGGTEAFF
J: TRBJ1-2; V: TRBV11-2; D: NA; CDR3: CASSSGGGYGYTF
J: TRBJ2-1; V: TRBV29-1; D: TRBD1; CDR3: CSVEKGQGWFF
J: TRBJ1-5; V: TRBV7-8; D: NA; CDR3: CASSLQGGNQPQHF
J: TRBJ1-1; V: TRBV2; D: TRBD1; CDR3: CASRTTGACTEAFF
J: TRBJ2-7; V: TRBV2; D: TRBD1; CDR3: CASGVGTDIPYEQYF
J: TRBJ1-2; V: TRBV4-3; D: TRBD1; CDR3: CASSQLTGTNYGYTF
J: TRBJ1-6; V: TRBV4-3; D: TRBD1; CDR3: CASSRGQGVNSPLHF
J: TRBJ2-7; V: TRBV6-5; D: TRBD1; CDR3: CASNRGQGVYEQYF
J: TRBJ2-3; V: TRBV10-3; D: TRBD2; CDR3: CAISDSTAGGPHTQYF
J: TRBJ1-6; V: TRBV5-5; D: NA; CDR3: CASSTVSGSYNSPLHF
J: TRBJ1-1; V: TRBV29-1; D: TRBD1; CDR3: CSVSTGAGTEAFF
J: TRBJ2-7; V: TRBV6-1; D: NA; CDR3: CASSEGRGSSYEQYF